This T cell receptor (beta chain) was captured by sequencing in a study of early T cells in non-severe SARS-CoV-2 infection. Study at large: From unsorted whole blood, bulk RNA was sequenced, and the chains remained unpaired. Broader study findings: Private and CD4 specificities were missed by VDJdb matching, skewed to anti-spike CD8.

The CDR3 totals 10 residues. V was trimmed by 5 bases and J by 4 bases, leaving 3 bases between them. Germline-derived CDR1 and CDR2 are SNHLY and FYNNEI. Researchers attached unique molecular identifiers to individual cDNA molecules. TCRdb recomputed calls from the 5' RACE reads with MiXCR, one row per CDR3 protein. Among roughly 92,000 distinct CDR3 sequences listed, approximately 12% were seen once. Turning to this clonotype: Its antigen is still unknown.

The chain uses TRBV2 and TRBJ2-7, with D unclear. This specimen consisted of whole blood, obtained at baseline. This TCR was sampled from an adult who was a healthcare worker with PCR-confirmed SARS-CoV-2 infection or an uninfected control (not recorded which). The CDR3 region is CASSMYEQYF. For the CDR3, the DNA is TGTGCCAGCAGTATGTACGAGCAGTACTTC.